A single sample is the source of the 31 T cell receptor beta chains below, sequenced in a study of beta chain features in type 1 diabetes. Study-level findings and limits: Moderate yet significant TCRB CDR3 shortening was seen in Type 1 diabetes patients in all four CD4+ subsets.

Expressed TCRB transcripts were sequenced because the isolated RNA had all been reverse transcribed beforehand. Some clones are missing from TCRdb's copy, which holds only in-frame ones; the method was immunoSEQ multiplex PCR. This sample has 150,000 to 200,000 clones, with around 63% found just once. Their specific antigens are unknown. The sample consisted of naive CD4+ T cells from blood. These receptors originate from a man aged 30 to 45 with type 1 diabetes.

The rearrangement uses TRBV2 and TRBJ2-5, with D uncertain. Trimming shortened V by 6 bases and J by 7 bases, and 15 bases separated the two germline ends. The CDR3 has 13 amino acids. The germline CDR1 and CDR2 sequences are SNHLY and FYNNEI. CDR3 amino acids: CASSVQPEGTQYF. CDR3 nucleotides: TGTGCCAGCAGCGTGCAGCCGGAAGGGACCCAGTACTTC.

This sequence joins TRBV7-9 and TRBJ2-3; maybe TRBD1 (6 bases). The CDR3 consists of 12 residues. Germline assignment: CDR1 SEHNR and CDR2 FQNEAQ (reference sequence). Between the trimmed V and J ends, which lost 8 bases and 0 bases, there was a span of 6 bases. The CDR3 loop reads CASQGSTDTQYF. The CDR3 DNA reads as TGTGCCAGCCAGGGGAGCACAGATACGCAGTATTTT.

V gene TRBV30 combines with J gene TRBJ2-5; no definite D call. The V end was cut by 0 bases, the J end by 5 bases, with 13 bases between. Germline lookup yields CDR1 GTSNPN and CDR2 SVGIG (reference sequence). The CDR3 has 14 amino acids. The CDR3 nucleotides read TGTGCCTGGAGTGTGGGTATGATGGGTGAGACCCAGTACTTC. Encoded protein: CAWSVGMMGETQYF. The entire variable domain, with the rest obtained from reference TRBV30 and TRBJ2-5, is as follows: SQTIHQWPATLVQPVGSPLSLECTVEGTSNPNLYWYRQAAGRGLQLLFYSVGIGQISSEVPQNLSASRPQDRQFILSSKKLLLSDSGFYLCAWSVGMMGETQYFGPGTRLLVL.

This CDR3 is CASTTRTSGDTQYF. The CDR3 bases are TGTGCCAGCACCACCAGGACTAGTGGGGATACGCAGTATTTT. V gene TRBV6-6 combines with J gene TRBJ2-3, with 7 bases matching TRBD2. After removal of 7 bases from V and 6 bases from J, the junction contained 10 bases not matched to a gene. Germline V gene sequence: CDR1 MNHNY, CDR2 SVGAGI (reference sequence). This CDR3 is 14 amino acids long.

This clone was seen a few times. V and J are TRBV9 and TRBJ1-5, with D possibly matching TRBD1 (5 bases). Trimming pared 0 bases from V and 4 bases from J, leaving 11 bases between. The CDR3 totals 15 residues. Germline values: CDR1 SGDLS, CDR2 YYNGEE. CDR3 sequence (DNA): TGTGCCAGCAGCGTAGAATCAGGGCTTAATCAGCCCCAGCATTTT. Its translation is CASSVESGLNQPQHF.

The V and J genes are TRBV6-5 and TRBJ2-3; 9 bases match TRBD2. Germline V gene sequence: CDR1 MNHEY, CDR2 SVGAGI. This CDR3 is built from 16 residues. With V trimmed by 2 bases and J by 1 base, 4 bases remained unmatched. In DNA, the CDR3 is TGTGCCAGCAGTTACACCGCTAGCGGGGGCACAGATACGCAGTATTTT. Encoded protein: CASSYTASGGTDTQYF.

This sequence joins TRBV30 and TRBJ1-6; no clear D gene. The CDR3 is 13 residues long. The germline gives CDR1 GTSNPN, CDR2 SVGIG (reference sequence). Trimming removed 1 base from V and 5 bases from J, with 6 bases in between. In DNA form, the CDR3 reads TGTGCCTGGAGTGAACAGAATAATTCACCCCTCCACTTT. As protein: CAWSEQNNSPLHF.

The chain uses TRBV9 and TRBJ2-3, with 10 bases identical to TRBD2. This CDR3 is built from 15 residues. Unmatched junction bases numbered 11, after V lost 7 bases and J lost 6 bases. CDR1 and CDR2 (germline): SGDLS, YYNGEE. The CDR3 coding sequence is TGTGCCAGCGGCCCTATAGCGGGGGGTCGCGATACGCAGTATTTT. Its protein is CASGPIAGGRDTQYF.

V gene TRBV23-1 combines with J gene TRBJ2-3; D call uncertain. TRBV23-1 is assigned to the ORF class and has an uncertain function. V lost 3 bases and J 2 bases, leaving 18 bases between the germline ends. The CDR3 loop spans 17 amino acids. CDR3 region: CASSHLDRETDTDTQYF. For the CDR3, the DNA is TGCGCCAGCAGTCACCTCGATAGGGAAACCGACACAGATACGCAGTATTTT.

CDR3 sequence: CASSEALPSGSYNEQFF. CDR3 in DNA: TGTGCCAGCAGTGAAGCGCTGCCTAGCGGCTCCTACAATGAGCAGTTCTTC. This chain uses TRBV6-1 with TRBJ2-1; 7 nucleotides agree with TRBD2. Germline V lookup: CDR1 MNHNS, CDR2 SASEGT. The CDR3 totals 17 residues. V was clipped by 0 bases and J by 0 bases; unmatched bases: 5.

The chain uses TRBV14 and TRBJ1-1; D might be TRBD1 (5 bases). This CDR3 is built from 16 residues. CDR1 SGHDN and CDR2 FVKESK come from the germline V gene. Between the trimmed V and J ends, which lost 0 bases and 1 base, there was a span of 12 bases. Here the CDR3 reads CASSQERWGGNTEAFF. CDR3 nucleotides: TGTGCCAGCAGCCAAGAAAGATGGGGCGGGAACACTGAAGCTTTCTTT.

The rearrangement joins TRBV28 to TRBJ2-6; D unresolved. Germline V CDR1 and CDR2: MDHEN, SYDVKM. Trimming took 6 bases from V and 0 from J, leaving 9 bases between them. There are 15 residues in the CDR3. The CDR3 DNA sequence: TGTGCCAGCAGCAGCACGAGCTCTGGGGCCAACGTCCTGACTTTC. Translated, it gives CASSSTSSGANVLTF.

This clone was detected once. The V gene is TRBV25-1, the J gene TRBJ2-7; D unresolved. Trimming took 4 bases from V and 0 from J, leaving 4 bases between them. Germline V lookup: CDR1 MGHDK, CDR2 SYGVNS. The CDR3 totals 12 residues. This CDR3 is CASSGVSYEQYF. The CDR3 DNA reads TGTGCCAGCAGTGGGGTCTCCTACGAGCAGTACTTC.

The chain combines TRBV2 with TRBJ2-7, with a weak D call TRBD2 (6 bases). This CDR3 contains 13 residues. V dropped 1 base and J dropped 2 bases, with 6 bases sitting between them. Germline values: CDR1 SNHLY, CDR2 FYNNEI. CDR3 sequence (DNA): TGTGCCAGCAGTGAAGGGGAGGCCTACGAGCAGTACTTC. It is translated as CASSEGEAYEQYF.

The chain couples TRBV2 to TRBJ1-6, with D perhaps TRBD1 (5 bases). Trimming left V 7 bases short and J 10 bases short, with 14 bases between. This CDR3 is built from 13 residues. Germline-derived CDR1 and CDR2 are SNHLY and FYNNEI. DNA of the CDR3: TGTGCCAGCAAACCCAGGGAGGGATCACCCCTCCACTTT. Its protein product is CASKPREGSPLHF.

This clone was seen once. This sequence joins TRBV2 and TRBJ2-7; D not resolved. This CDR3 spans 12 amino acids. Germline V lookup: CDR1 SNHLY, CDR2 FYNNEI. Between the trimmed V and J ends, which lost 0 bases and 3 bases, there was a span of 3 bases. CDR3 DNA: TGTGCCAGCAGTGAAGCAGGCTACGAGCAGTACTTC. Translation gives CASSEAGYEQYF. Supplemented by reference TRBV2 and TRBJ2-7, the full variable domain reads EPEVTQTPSHQVTQMGQEVILRCVPISNHLYFYWYRQILGQKVEFLVSFYNNEISEKSEIFDDQFSVERPDGSNFTLKIRSTKLEDSAMYFCASSEAGYEQYFGPGTRLTVT.

V and J are TRBV29-1 and TRBJ2-2; D unresolved. CDR3 length: 12 amino acids. The V end was cut by 2 bases, the J end by 0 bases, with 1 base between. The germline V gene encodes CDR1 SQVTM and CDR2 ANQGSEA. CDR3 loop: CSVEPNTGELFF. Written as DNA, the CDR3 is TGCAGCGTTGAACCGAACACCGGGGAGCTGTTTTTT.

This chain connects TRBV30 to TRBJ1-4; D is perhaps TRBD1 (6 bases). This CDR3 has 14 residues. Germline V gives CDR1 GTSNPN, CDR2 SVGIG (reference sequence). V was shortened by 3 bases and J by 7 bases, with 15 bases between the two germline ends. CDR3 coding DNA: TGTGCCTGGAGGTGGGGACACCCAAGTGAAAAACTGTTTTTT. The encoded protein is CAWRWGHPSEKLFF.

In regard to this clone: This sample includes further DNA sequences coding for the same CDR3. V is TRBV4-3 and J is TRBJ1-6, with D uncertain. The ends were cut back, 3 bases at V and 10 bases at J, with 7 bases in the middle. Germline V lookup: CDR1 LGHNA, CDR2 YSLEER. The CDR3 spans 12 residues. The CDR3 spells CASSQEGSPLHF. In nucleotides, the CDR3 is TGCGCCAGCAGCCAGGAAGGGTCACCCCTCCACTTT.

This clone was counted a few times. V and J are TRBV29-1 and TRBJ2-5, with a possible D match to TRBD1 (6 bases). Trimming pared 4 bases from V and 2 bases from J, leaving 11 bases between. The CDR3 is made up of 13 amino acids. Germline V gives CDR1 SQVTM, CDR2 ANQGSEA. The CDR3 here is CSVAGGGQETQYF. The DNA of the CDR3 is TGCAGCGTTGCTGGGGGCGGTCAAGAGACCCAGTACTTC.

The CDR3 reads CSVWETGGQETQYF. In DNA, the CDR3 is TGCAGCGTTTGGGAAACAGGGGGCCAAGAGACCCAGTACTTC. V is TRBV29-1 and J is TRBJ2-5; TRBD1 aligns across 8 bases. The CDR3 has 14 residues. V dropped 5 bases and J dropped 1; count of bases not matched to a gene: 6. Looked up from germline, CDR1 is SQVTM and CDR2 is ANQGSEA. The full variable domain, completed using reference TRBV29-1 and TRBJ2-5, is SAVISQKPSRDICQRGTSLTIQCQVDSQVTMMFWYRQQPGQSLTLIATANQGSEATYESGFVIDKFPISRPNLTFSTLTVSNMSPEDSSIYLCSVWETGGQETQYFGPGTRLLVL.

This clone came up a few times. The chain has TRBV9 and TRBJ2-5, with D possibly being TRBD1 or TRBD2 (6 bases each). The CDR3 has 14 amino acids. Germline V gene data show CDR1 as SGDLS and CDR2 as YYNGEE. V lost 6 bases and J 4 bases, leaving 16 bases between the germline ends. CDR3 amino acids: CASTLGGGPETQYF. The DNA of the CDR3 is TGTGCCAGCACCCTTGGAGGGGGTCCAGAGACCCAGTACTTC.

This sequence joins TRBV14 and TRBJ2-7; the match to TRBD1 covers 8 bases. With 3 bases clipped from V and 5 bases from J, the junction kept 9 bases outside the gene matches. CDR1 SGHDN and CDR2 FVKESK come from the germline V gene. The CDR3 is 15 amino acids. CDR3 sequence: CASSQSWTGTHEQYF. The CDR3 DNA follows: TGTGCCAGCAGCCAGAGTTGGACAGGGACACACGAGCAGTACTTC.

The chain is built from TRBV23-1 and TRBJ2-3; 11 bases map to TRBD2. TRBV23-1 belongs to the ORF category, with a function that is uncertain. CDR3 length equals 17 residues. With 8 bases clipped from V and 2 bases from J, the junction kept 12 bases outside the gene matches. The CDR3 region is CASAPETSGVNTDTQYF. DNA of the CDR3: TGCGCCAGCGCCCCGGAGACTAGCGGGGTTAACACAGATACGCAGTATTTT.

This chain connects TRBV7-9 to TRBJ1-6; a weak D match, TRBD1 (5 bases). CDR3 length equals 15 residues. Germline V gene sequence: CDR1 SEHNR, CDR2 FQNEAQ (reference sequence). V gave up 4 bases and J gave up 3 bases, with 10 bases separating them. The CDR3 reads CASSWDGFYNSPLHF. DNA of the CDR3: TGTGCCAGCAGCTGGGACGGATTCTATAATTCACCCCTCCACTTT.

The gene calls are TRBV20-1 and TRBJ1-2; D is uncertain. Trimming removed 3 bases from V and 8 bases from J, with 4 bases in between. Germline V gene data show CDR1 as DFQATT and CDR2 as SNEGSKA (reference sequence). The CDR3 has 9 residues. CDR3 sequence reads: CSASPGYTF. The CDR3 bases are TGCAGTGCTAGTCCCGGCTACACCTTC.

The CDR3 DNA reads as TGTGCCAGCAGTCCGCAGGGTCAAGAGACCCAGTACTTC. Its protein is CASSPQGQETQYF. The chain carries TRBV2 and TRBJ2-5; perhaps TRBD1 as D (5 bases). V gave up 5 bases and J gave up 2 bases, with 9 bases separating them. Germline CDR1 SNHLY, CDR2 FYNNEI. The CDR3 is made up of 13 amino acids.

This clone was recorded only once. This rearrangement joins TRBV14 to TRBJ1-6; D remains unclear. Trimming stripped 5 bases from V and 9 bases from J, with 11 bases between. This CDR3 comprises 13 residues. The germline V gene has CDR1 SGHDN and CDR2 FVKESK. The CDR3 region is CASSLLVGSPLHF. CDR3 sequence (DNA): TGTGCCAGCAGCTTACTCGTGGGTTCACCCCTCCACTTT. The full variable domain, with the rest looked up from reference TRBV14 and TRBJ1-6, is EAGVTQFPSHSVIEKGQTVTLRCDPISGHDNLYWYRRVMGKEIKFLLHFVKESKQDESGMPNNRFLAERTGGTYSTLKVQPAELEDSGVYFCASSLLVGSPLHFGNGTRLTVT.

The table lists this clone with a few counts. The chain links TRBV6-6 to TRBJ2-7, with 8 bases that match TRBD1. Per the germline V gene, CDR1 is MNHNY and CDR2 is SVGAGI (reference sequence). CDR3 size: 15 residues. The CDR3 DNA follows: TGTGCTATCAGTAGGGAAAGGACAGGGTTGTCCGAGCAGTACTTC. This gives the protein CAISRERTGLSEQYF.

The CDR3 DNA follows: TGTGCCAGCTCACCGGACAGTGAGGGCTACTATGGCTACACCTTC. Encoded protein: CASSPDSEGYYGYTF. This chain joins TRBV18 and TRBJ1-2; possibly TRBD1 for D (6 bases). Germline CDR1 and CDR2: KGHSH and LQKENI. This CDR3 comprises 15 residues. Trimming took 3 bases from V and 3 from J, leaving 14 bases between them.

The rearrangement links TRBV28 to TRBJ2-7; D remains ambiguous. This CDR3 region has 12 residues. The V gene lost 5 bases and the J gene lost 6 bases, with 11 bases spanning the gap. Germline CDR1 and CDR2: MDHEN and SYDVKM. CDR3 loop: CASSPHVSEQYF. CDR3 in DNA: TGTGCCAGCAGTCCCCACGTCTCCGAGCAGTACTTC.